This TCR beta chain stems from a study of blood T cell repertoires in COVID-19 (dated by TCRdb to the early 2020s). For the wider study: The collaborator samples originated in the United States, Italy and Spain and spanned the acute and convalescent phases of COVID-19. The prospective study material was composed of cDNA or gDNA derived from T cells, B-cell-depleted T cells, or PBMCs. Subjects who had been exposed to COVID-19, were actively infected with it, or had recovered from it provided the deeply sampled blood TCRbeta repertoires that made up the dataset. A freely available public database, intended as a resource for researchers studying the immune response to SARS-CoV-2, is where the repertoires were released. The samples were drawn from the first 160 participants of the ongoing ImmuneRACE study and from 1,254 subjects provided by 6 global collaborators. Nearly every sample came with metadata listing a de-identified subject ID, COVID-19 status, age in years and sex. Where HLA class I and class II types were available, the types were taken from metadata supplied by the sample provider, not from assay-based typing.

This clone was recorded a few times. Its antigen remains unidentified. Nothing much larger sits one base from this clone, and base qualities are not available. In the prospective study, participants were roughly 18 to 90 years old, resided in around 25 geographic areas of the United States, and were enrolled through a virtual design. To assign participants to cohorts, the prospective study relied on clinical history that participants themselves reported in a screening survey and a study questionnaire. Recovered participants in ImmuneRACE Cohort 3 were defined as having two consecutive negative NP/OP PCR tests, clearance from a healthcare professional, or resolution of symptoms. Mobile phlebotomists in the prospective study collected whole blood, serum and a nasopharyngeal or oropharyngeal swab from every participant. Participants in the prospective study had the option to provide additional blood draws and questionnaires over a roughly 2-month period. Prospective study blood samples were shipped either frozen or at room temperature before DNA extraction.

TCRbeta CDR3 regions were amplified from genomic DNA by means of the immunoSEQ Assay, a bias-controlled multiplex PCR. The original pipeline was this. The number of nucleated cells in each sample was estimated from the amplification of reference gene primers within the assay. To quantify the absolute abundance of each unique TCRbeta CDR3 rearrangement, sequence reads were collapsed and filtered. Productive Simpson clonality was computed per sample as the square root of Simpson's diversity index over productive rearrangements. The source is immuneACCESS, and TCRdb retained only in-frame sequences with V and J called. Part of the clones is not carried over; for the studies checked, unresolved V genes explain less than half of this, and the remainder is unexplained. That table furnishes V, J and clone size, whereas the DNA furnished D and trimming. Across this sample there are a few hundred thousand clones, with 80% to 90% seen only once. The top ten constitute around 5% of the sample.

Study-wide conclusions, independent of this receptor: The amount of clinical and demographic metadata varied by source and participant and was provided uncurated.

Source material: PBMCs or T cells enriched from blood (not recorded which). This TCR derives from a man aged 30 to 39 who had recovered from COVID-19.

CDR3 region: CASSLGVNTEAFF. The nucleotide sequence is given as TGCGCCAGCAGCTTAGGGGTGAACACTGAAGCTTTCTTT. The chain links TRBV5-1 with TRBJ1-1; D gene: possibly TRBD1, on 5 matching bases. V is pared back by 2 bases and J by 0 bases, with 5 bases lying between the germline termini. Via the germline V gene, CDR1 is SGHRS and CDR2 YFSETQ. From the cysteine up to the phenylalanine, the CDR3 has a length of 13 residues. Kept here is only the CDR3 DNA, which spans 39 bases and is read in frame from base 1.